Presented here are 21 T cell receptor beta chains from one specimen sequenced in a study of glioma-infiltrating T cells. TCR alpha and beta CDR3 regions were amplified from RNA using iRepertoire nested multiplex PCR. TCRdb independently ran MiXCR on the multiplex PCR reads; one entry per CDR3 protein. Of roughly 120,000 distinct CDR3 sequences listed, roughly 23% are singletons. Sequencing was done on a sample of glioma tissue, nonneoplastic brain tissue, or PBMCs (not recorded which). The receptors derive from a human donor with low-grade glioma or glioblastoma, undergoing nonglioma brain surgery, or in good health (not recorded which).

This clonotype has more than one count but fewer than ten. This chain's CDR3 is CASSPNRAGSNQPQHF. CDR3 bases: TGTGCCAGCTCACCGAACAGGGCTGGAAGCAATCAGCCCCAGCATTTT. The J gene is TRBJ1-5, the V gene TRBV18; possible D gene TRBD1, 6 bases. Germline V gene lookup returns CDR1 KGHSH and CDR2 LQKENI. This CDR3 contains 16 residues. Trimming took 3 bases from V and 1 from J, leaving 13 bases between them.

At least ten counts were recorded for this clonotype. CDR3 nucleotide sequence: TGTGCCAGTAGCCAGGTGACGACTAGCGGGGGCGAGCAGTACTTC. This encodes CASSQVTTSGGEQYF. This chain links TRBV19 with TRBJ2-7; 12 bases are shared with TRBD2. The germline CDR1 and CDR2 sequences are LNHDA and SQIVND (reference sequence). The CDR3 consists of 15 residues. Germline trimming cut 6 bases from V and 6 bases from J; bases unmatched to any gene: 9.

This clonotype was found many times. The chain combines TRBV6-1 with TRBJ1-6; no clear D. The ends were cut back, 5 bases at V and 5 bases at J, with 16 bases in the middle. CDR3 length: 16 residues. Germline V CDR1 and CDR2: MNHNS, SASEGT. This CDR3 reads CASSYMRTDHNSPLHF. For the CDR3, the DNA is TGTGCCAGCAGTTATATGAGGACGGACCATAATTCACCCCTCCACTTT.

This clonotype was seen many times. The V gene is TRBV7-9, the J gene TRBJ2-3; D uncertain. CDR1 SEHNR and CDR2 FQNEAQ come from the germline V gene (reference sequence). CDR3 length: 10 residues. Trimming removed 5 bases at V and 3 bases at J, with 0 bases between. CDR3: CASSTDTQYF. The CDR3 region has the DNA TGTGCCAGCAGCACAGATACGCAGTATTTT.

Of note for this clonotype: A much larger clone differs from this one at a single base, so this may be a read error. The chain uses TRBV7-9 and TRBJ1-1, with D hard to call. The CDR3 totals 16 residues. With 0 bases removed from V and 2 bases from J, the gap between germline ends came to 13 bases. The germline gives CDR1 SEHNR, CDR2 FQNEAQ (reference sequence). This chain's CDR3 is CASSLAKYVGNTEAFF. The DNA for the CDR3 is TGTGCCAGCAGCTTAGCCAAATACGTGGGCAACACTGAAGCTTTCTTT.

The chain links TRBV7-7 to TRBJ2-5, with a weak D call TRBD2 (6 bases). The CDR3 is made up of 15 amino acids. Trimming removed 4 bases from V and 6 bases from J, with 18 bases in between. Germline CDR1 is SSHAT and CDR2 is FNYEAQ (reference sequence). CDR3 amino acids: CASSSRYTSSKTQYF. CDR3 coding DNA: TGTGCCAGCAGCTCGCGTTATACTAGCTCGAAGACCCAGTACTTC.

This clonotype was counted at least ten times. The chain recombines TRBV20-1 with TRBJ2-4; possible D gene TRBD2, 5 bases. The V end was cut by 7 bases, the J end by 2 bases, with 9 bases between. Germline CDR1 is DFQATT and CDR2 is SNEGSKA (reference sequence). This CDR3 spans 12 amino acids. The CDR3 DNA reads as TGCAGTGTTGGGAGTACCAAAAACATTCAGTACTTC. This gives the protein CSVGSTKNIQYF.

The chain uses TRBV19 and TRBJ2-2, with 9 bases identical to TRBD1. The CDR3 loop spans 17 amino acids. Germline assignment: CDR1 LNHDA and CDR2 SQIVND (reference sequence). The V segment lost 10 bases and the J segment 3 bases; nucleotides outside the gene matches: 15. CDR3 sequence (DNA): TGTGCCATCGACGACCCTCGGACAGGGGCGGACACCGGGGAGCTGTTTTTT. This gives the protein CAIDDPRTGADTGELFF.

This clonotype was counted a few times. J is TRBJ1-5 and V is TRBV12-3 or TRBV12-4, with D perhaps TRBD1 (6 bases). Between the trimmed V and J ends, which lost 6 bases and 3 bases, there was a span of 12 bases. The length of the CDR3 is 14 residues. Here the CDR3 DNA reads TGTGCCAGCAGCCAGGGGATAGTCAATCAGCCCCAGCATTTT. Translated, it gives CASSQGIVNQPQHF.

This clonotype appeared a few times. The chain has TRBV4-3 and TRBJ2-5, with D unclear. CDR3 length equals 16 residues. Germline values: CDR1 LGHNA, CDR2 YSLEER. V was clipped by 0 bases and J by 2 bases, with 13 bases between them. The CDR3 region is CASSQDLSEIQETQYF. DNA of the CDR3: TGCGCCAGCAGCCAAGATCTGTCGGAGATACAAGAGACCCAGTACTTC.

A remark on this clonotype: This may be a read error: a much more frequent sequence differs by one nucleotide. The V call is TRBV7-2, the J call TRBJ2-7, with 10 bases that match TRBD2. Germline trimming cut 1 base from V and 2 bases from J; bases unmatched to any gene: 17. Looked up from germline, CDR1 is SGHTA and CDR2 is FQGNSA. This CDR3 has 20 residues. The CDR3: CASSLGGLTSGHLRAYEQYF. The CDR3 DNA is TGTGCCAGCAGCTTAGGGGGATTGACTAGCGGGCACCTAAGGGCCTACGAGCAGTACTTC.

Ten or more counts support this clonotype. The chain employs TRBV19 and TRBJ2-4; D is possibly TRBD2 (6 bases). The V and J ends lost 2 bases and 3 bases respectively, with 8 bases between them. CDR3 length equals 14 residues. Germline CDR1 reads LNHDA; CDR2 reads SQIVND (reference sequence). The CDR3, as DNA: TGTGCCAGTAGTATACCCGGGGGCAAAAACATTCAGTACTTC. Encoded protein: CASSIPGGKNIQYF.

In its sample, this clonotype was seen many times. This chain connects TRBV7-9 to TRBJ2-1; D may be TRBD2 (5 bases). Germline V gives CDR1 SEHNR, CDR2 FQNEAQ (reference sequence). The CDR3 loop spans 17 amino acids. The V end was cut by 5 bases, the J end by 6 bases, with 23 bases between. In DNA, the CDR3 is TGTGCCAGCAGCCGAAAATACAAGGGCCGTGAGGGCAATGAGCAGTTCTTC. Protein product: CASSRKYKGREGNEQFF.

The chain employs TRBV3-1 and TRBJ2-2; 9 nucleotides align to TRBD1. After removal of 2 bases from V and 0 bases from J, the junction contained 10 bases not matched to a gene. Germline lookup yields CDR1 LGHDT and CDR2 YNNKEL (reference sequence). The CDR3 runs 19 residues. CDR3 in amino acids: CASSQYIRTGVSNTGELFF. The CDR3 DNA reads TGTGCCAGCAGCCAATATATCAGGACAGGGGTATCGAACACCGGGGAGCTGTTTTTT.

This clonotype has more than one count but fewer than ten. The chain combines TRBV19 with TRBJ1-1; tentative D call: TRBD1 (6 bases). V was trimmed by 4 bases and J by 4 bases, leaving 10 bases between them. CDR3 length equals 13 residues. Germline values: CDR1 LNHDA, CDR2 SQIVND (reference sequence). The CDR3 DNA is TGTGCCAGTAGTACTACAGGGTTCACTGAAGCTTTCTTT. Translating gives CASSTTGFTEAFF.

This clonotype was seen at least ten times. The chain joins TRBV27 to TRBJ2-7; D gene unclear. V was trimmed by 4 bases and J by 7 bases, leaving 20 bases between them. Germline V gives CDR1 MNHEY, CDR2 SMNVEV (reference sequence). The CDR3 has 15 amino acids. This CDR3 reads CASSWSGAEFGEQYF. The CDR3 region has the DNA TGTGCCAGCAGTTGGTCCGGAGCAGAGTTTGGGGAGCAGTACTTC.

This clonotype occurred many times. The V and J genes are TRBV4-2 and TRBJ2-1, with 10 bases fitting TRBD2. The CDR3 totals 15 residues. Germline V gene sequence: CDR1 LGHNA, CDR2 YNFKEQ. V shed 1 base and J 8 bases; nucleotides not matched to a gene: 5. The CDR3 sequence: CASSQASGSKDEQFF. DNA for the CDR3: TGTGCCAGCAGCCAAGCTAGCGGGAGCAAGGATGAGCAGTTCTTC.

In its sample, this clonotype was seen many times. The chain carries TRBV7-8 and TRBJ1-3, with D unresolved. Germline CDR1 and CDR2: SGHVS and FQNEAQ. This CDR3 is built from 15 residues. V lost 1 base and J lost 1, with 8 bases in between. The CDR3 DNA reads TGTGCCAGCAGCTTAGTTCCGGGTTCTGGAAACACCATATATTTT. Amino acids: CASSLVPGSGNTIYF.

This clonotype was recorded at least ten times. The chain recombines TRBV7-2 with TRBJ1-2; the D gene is possibly TRBD1 (5 bases). CDR3 size: 13 residues. Trimming removed 6 bases at V and 8 bases at J, with 16 bases between. Germline CDR1 is SGHTA and CDR2 is FQGNSA. CDR3 DNA: TGTGCCAGCAGTCAAGGGGCAGGAAGGGGCTACACCTTC. Translated, it gives CASSQGAGRGYTF.

The table lists this clonotype with many counts. The chain employs TRBV27 and TRBJ2-7, with D possibly being TRBD1 (5 bases). V was clipped by 3 bases and J by 7 bases, with 13 bases between them. The length of the CDR3 is 13 residues. Germline values: CDR1 MNHEY, CDR2 SMNVEV (reference sequence). The CDR3 DNA reads TGTGCCAGCAGTTTGAATAGGGGAAAGGAGCAGTACTTC. This gives the protein CASSLNRGKEQYF.

The chain has TRBV14 and TRBJ2-7, with D tentatively TRBD2 (6 bases). V was shortened by 2 bases and J by 6 bases, with 14 bases between the two germline ends. Germline lookup yields CDR1 SGHDN and CDR2 FVKESK. The CDR3 covers 14 residues. The CDR3 region is CASSQLASVSEQYF. For the CDR3, the DNA is TGTGCCAGCAGCCAACTAGCGTCGGTGAGCGAGCAGTACTTC.